The next 21 T cell receptor beta chains were all read from a single sample in a study of blood T cell repertoires in COVID-19. Clones were read by immunoSEQ multiplex PCR, and TCRdb kept only the in-frame ones, dropping some. The sample holds 62,000 or so clones, about 80% seen once. The sequenced sample consisted of peripheral blood. The receptor set was obtained from a man between 60 and 75 years old with COVID-19, enrolled during active disease.

Only a few counts were recorded for this clone. The rearrangement joins TRBV5-1 to TRBJ2-1; 9 bases fit TRBD2. The CDR3 sequence is 16 residues long. Losses at the gene ends were 4 bases for V and 5 bases for J; bases not matched to a gene: 10. Per germline, CDR1 SGHRS and CDR2 YFSETQ. The CDR3 DNA reads TGCGCCAGCAGCAGGATTGAGCGGGGGGTCGACAATGAGCAGTTCTTC. Its protein product is CASSRIERGVDNEQFF.

The chain uses TRBV6-6 and TRBJ1-1, with a possible D match to TRBD1 (6 bases). V dropped 2 bases and J dropped 9 bases, with 13 bases sitting between them. The CDR3 is 13 residues long. Germline-derived CDR1 and CDR2 are MNHNY and SVGAGI (reference sequence). The CDR3 region is CASSYPGQTQAFF. CDR3 coding DNA: TGTGCCAGCAGTTACCCTGGACAGACTCAAGCTTTCTTT.

The gene calls are TRBV28 and TRBJ2-5; 8 bases fit TRBD2. Looked up from germline, CDR1 is MDHEN and CDR2 is SYDVKM. After removal of 7 bases from V and 1 base from J, the junction contained 5 bases not matched to a gene. CDR3 length: 14 residues. The DNA for the CDR3 is TGTGCCAGCACCTCGGGGGGGGTCCAAGAGACCCAGTACTTC. This translates into CASTSGGVQETQYF.

The chain has TRBV10-1 and TRBJ1-6, with D possibly TRBD1 on 5 matching bases. The CDR3 is 13 residues long. V lost 5 bases to trimming and J lost 8 bases, with 10 bases between them. Germline assignment: CDR1 WNHNN and CDR2 SYGVQD (reference sequence). The CDR3, as DNA: TGCGCCAGCAGTAGGGGCGTTGATTCACCCCTCCACTTT. Amino acid sequence: CASSRGVDSPLHF.

The chain combines TRBV28 with TRBJ1-3; 7 bases fit TRBD1. The CDR3 contains 15 residues. Trimming removed 5 bases from V and 4 bases from J; junction bases left unmatched: 8. Germline V gene sequence: CDR1 MDHEN, CDR2 SYDVKM. CDR3 DNA: TGTGCCAGCAGTACCCCGACAGGGAGAGGAAACACCATATATTTT. Its protein is CASSTPTGRGNTIYF.

The genes are TRBV19 and TRBJ1-4; perhaps TRBD1 as D (5 bases). Germline CDR1 and CDR2: LNHDA and SQIVND (reference sequence). CDR3 length equals 15 residues. Trimming pared 6 bases from V and 4 bases from J, leaving 15 bases between. CDR3 sequence: CASRKSTEINEKLFF. The CDR3 region has the DNA TGTGCCAGTAGGAAGTCGACAGAGATTAATGAAAAACTGTTTTTT.

The table lists this clone with a few counts. This sequence joins TRBV10-3 and TRBJ2-7; a possible D gene is TRBD2 (5 bases). The CDR3 spans 13 residues. Germline V gene sequence: CDR1 ENHRY, CDR2 SYGVKD. V gave up 8 bases and J gave up 2 bases, with 13 bases separating them. DNA for the CDR3: TGTGCCATCGGGCCGGGGATAGCCTACGAGCAGTACTTC. As protein: CAIGPGIAYEQYF.

The V gene is TRBV5-1, the J gene TRBJ1-3; TRBD1 matches 7 bases. V trimming: 0 bases; J trimming: 0 bases; junction bases outside the gene matches: 3. In germline, CDR1 is SGHRS, CDR2 YFSETQ. This CDR3 is 16 amino acids long. The CDR3 bases are TGCGCCAGCAGCTTGGGGGGACAGCACTCTGGAAACACCATATATTTT. It specifies CASSLGGQHSGNTIYF.

Only a few counts were recorded for this clone. The rearrangement links TRBV11-2 to TRBJ2-2; D perhaps matches TRBD1 (5 bases). CDR3 length: 15 residues. CDR1 and CDR2 from the germline V gene are SGHAT and FQNNGV. V was shortened by 2 bases and J by 5 bases, with 12 bases between the two germline ends. The CDR3 DNA sequence: TGTGCCAGCAGCTTAAGGCAGGGCGGAACCGGGGAGCTGTTTTTT. Amino acids: CASSLRQGGTGELFF.

The rearrangement uses TRBV6-5 and TRBJ2-1, with a weak D call TRBD1 (5 bases). Germline CDR1 reads MNHEY; CDR2 reads SVGAGI. CDR3 length: 14 residues. V shed 10 bases and J shed 0 bases, with 13 bases lying between them. For the CDR3, the DNA is TGTGCCATCCGACAGTCGAGCTCCTACAATGAGCAGTTCTTC. Translated: CAIRQSSSYNEQFF.

The chain has TRBV10-1 and TRBJ2-3, with TRBD2 as a possible D gene (6 bases). Trimming pared 4 bases from V and 3 bases from J, leaving 14 bases between. Germline CDR1 WNHNN, CDR2 SYGVQD (reference sequence). This CDR3 comprises 15 residues. The CDR3 bases are TGCGCCAGCAGTGCTGACCAGGAGGGGACAGATACGCAGTATTTT. It specifies CASSADQEGTDTQYF.

The chain carries TRBV11-3 and TRBJ1-1; D possibly corresponds to TRBD1 (5 bases). Germline V gene sequence: CDR1 SGHNT, CDR2 YENEEA. With 6 bases removed from V and 1 base from J, the gap between germline ends came to 12 bases. The CDR3 has 14 residues. The CDR3 reads CASRRQRENTEAFF. CDR3 coding DNA: TGTGCCAGCAGGAGACAGCGCGAGAACACTGAAGCTTTCTTT.

This chain links TRBV7-9 with TRBJ1-4; 7 bases line up with TRBD1. CDR1 SEHNR and CDR2 FQNEAQ come from the germline V gene (reference sequence). Trimming cost V 4 bases and J 8 bases; bases outside gene matches: 10. This CDR3 is built from 15 residues. The CDR3 loop is CASSSQRGPPEKLFF. The CDR3 nucleotides are TGTGCCAGCAGCTCTCAAAGGGGGCCACCCGAAAAACTGTTTTTT.

The chain employs TRBV6-5 and TRBJ2-7; 8 bases match TRBD1. Germline CDR1 reads MNHEY; CDR2 reads SVGAGI. V trimming: 6 bases; J trimming: 4 bases; junction bases outside the gene matches: 8. The CDR3 covers 14 residues. CDR3 sequence reads: CASRRTGNFYEQYF. CDR3 coding DNA: TGTGCCAGCAGGAGGACAGGGAACTTTTACGAGCAGTACTTC.

The genes are TRBV30 and TRBJ2-3, with 11 bases identical to TRBD2. Germline loops: CDR1 GTSNPN, CDR2 SVGIG (reference sequence). V gave up 8 bases and J gave up 8 bases; unmatched junction bases: 9. This CDR3 has 13 amino acids. For the CDR3, the DNA is TGTGCCGGAGGGACTAGCGGCCCCGGTACGCAGTATTTT. This sequence encodes CAGGTSGPGTQYF.

The J gene is TRBJ2-5, the V gene TRBV3-1 (or the pseudogene TRBV3-2), with unresolved D. The CDR3 is made up of 14 amino acids. Trimming took off 2 bases at V and 4 bases at J, with 11 bases between the two ends. Germline CDR1 is LGHDT and CDR2 is YNNKEL (reference sequence). The CDR3 DNA is TGTGCCAGCAGCCAACCCGCAGGCCGAGAGACCCAGTACTTC. Its protein product is CASSQPAGRETQYF.

The V call is TRBV3-1 (or the pseudogene TRBV3-2), the J call TRBJ1-6, with a weak D call TRBD1 (5 bases). CDR1 is LGHDT and CDR2 is YNNKEL in the germline V gene (reference sequence). V lost 4 bases to trimming and J lost 8 bases, with 12 bases between them. This CDR3 spans 14 amino acids. CDR3 residues: CASSPVGRDSPLHF. In DNA, the CDR3 is TGTGCCAGCAGCCCCGTGGGGCGAGATTCACCCCTCCACTTT.

The rearrangement joins TRBV4-2 to TRBJ1-4; D unresolved. V was shortened by 0 bases and J by 6 bases, with 11 bases between the two germline ends. Germline V gene sequence: CDR1 LGHNA, CDR2 YNFKEQ. The CDR3 loop spans 15 amino acids. The CDR3 region is CASSQDWRLDEKLFF. CDR3 nucleotides: TGTGCCAGCAGCCAAGACTGGAGATTGGATGAAAAACTGTTTTTT.

In its sample, this clone was seen many times. CDR3 bases: TGTGCCAGCAGCGCCCCGCCCCGGCTAGCGGGGAACAATGAGCAGTTCTTC. This gives the protein CASSAPPRLAGNNEQFF. The chain employs TRBV7-9 and TRBJ2-1; 9 nucleotides agree with TRBD2. V lost 5 bases, J lost 5 bases, and 13 bases stayed unmatched. CDR1 SEHNR and CDR2 FQNEAQ come from the germline V gene (reference sequence). This CDR3 contains 17 residues.

In this sample, this clone turned up once. The V and J genes are TRBV27 and TRBJ2-1; 9 nucleotides align to TRBD2. CDR3 size: 16 residues. V lost 1 base and J lost 8; bases outside the gene matches: 9. The germline V gene encodes CDR1 MNHEY and CDR2 SMNVEV (reference sequence). CDR3 bases: TGTGCCAGCAGTTTATTGGCGGGGGGGCTAAACTATGAGCAGTTCTTC. Its translation is CASSLLAGGLNYEQFF.

V usage is TRBV10-1 and J usage is TRBJ2-3; unclear D gene. V gave up 2 bases and J gave up 7 bases, with 10 bases separating them. Germline V gene lookup returns CDR1 WNHNN and CDR2 SYGVQD (reference sequence). The CDR3 length is 13 residues. This CDR3 is CASSEMVAYTQYF. CDR3 sequence (DNA): TGCGCCAGCAGTGAGATGGTAGCCTATACGCAGTATTTT.